The next 5 T cell receptor beta chains were all read from a single sample in a study of blood T cell repertoires in COVID-19. Sequencing used immunoSEQ multiplex PCR; TCRdb keeps in-frame clones, though not all of them. The sample has approximately 320,000 clones, around 85% seen once. The sample consisted of peripheral blood. These receptors were taken from a human donor in a cohort sampled during active COVID-19.

This clone was picked up one time. The chain combines TRBV5-1 with TRBJ2-7; no clear D gene. The CDR3 extends over 14 amino acids. Germline CDR1 and CDR2: SGHRS and YFSETQ. V was pared by 0 bases and J by 2 bases, with 9 bases between. The CDR3 DNA follows: TGCGCCAGCAGCTTGGAAAACACAGCCTACGAGCAGTACTTC. This translates into CASSLENTAYEQYF.

This clone appeared a few times. This chain joins TRBV3-1 (or the pseudogene TRBV3-2) and TRBJ1-2; D not certain. From germline, CDR1 is LGHDT and CDR2 YNNKEL (reference sequence). The CDR3 totals 12 residues. V lost 2 bases, J lost 5 bases, and 6 bases lay in between. CDR3: CASSQFGYGYTF. CDR3 DNA: TGTGCCAGCAGCCAATTCGGGTATGGCTACACCTTC.

The V and J genes are TRBV10-3 and TRBJ1-5; 7 bases are shared with TRBD1. Losses at the gene ends were 4 bases for V and 3 bases for J; bases not matched to a gene: 6. Per the germline V gene, CDR1 is ENHRY and CDR2 is SYGVKD. The CDR3 runs 15 residues. Written as DNA, the CDR3 is TGTGCCATCAGTGGCCAAGACAGGGACAATCAGCCCCAGCATTTT. This codes for CAISGQDRDNQPQHF.

The chain combines TRBV7-9 with TRBJ1-2; no definite D call. V was cut by 1 base and J by 6 bases, with 3 bases left in between. The CDR3 sequence is 11 residues long. CDR1 is SEHNR, CDR2 FQNEAQ, per germline (reference sequence). CDR3 loop: CASSLDNGYTF. In DNA, the CDR3 is TGTGCCAGCAGCTTAGATAATGGCTACACCTTC.

The CDR3 protein is CARRGRRYGYTF. The CDR3 DNA follows: TGCGCCAGGCGGGGGAGGAGGTATGGCTACACCTTC. V usage is TRBV5-1 and J usage is TRBJ1-2; a weak D match, TRBD1 (5 bases). V was clipped by 8 bases and J by 5 bases, with 13 bases between them. This CDR3 is built from 12 residues. In germline, CDR1 is SGHRS, CDR2 YFSETQ.